What follows is one TCR beta chain and its context. Those enrolled, adults aged about 18 to 89 years, came from about two dozen US areas. Authors' processing steps: Cell counts per sample came from amplifying reference gene primers. Produced via immunoSEQ multiplex PCR; TCRdb's table is partial and in-frame only. V, J and clone size are those of that table, while D and trimming were read from the DNA. The sample has under 350,000 clones, 70% to 90% seen once. This specimen comes from a study of blood T cell repertoires in COVID-19. Study background: PBMCs, B-cell-depleted T cells, or T cells were the source of the cDNA or gDNA that made up the material.

Germline loops: CDR1 SGHDN, CDR2 FVKESK. Trimming at V came to 2 bases and at J to 0 bases, leaving 6 bases not matched to a gene. CDR3 length: 16 residues. The receptor comes from a middle-aged woman with acute COVID-19. Sequencing was done on a sample of PBMCs or T cells enriched from blood (not recorded which). V and J are TRBV14 and TRBJ1-1; 7 positions agree with TRBD1. CDR3 DNA: TGTGCCAGCAGCCAACCCTCGACAGGGATGAACACTGAAGCTTTCTTT. Amino acids: CASSQPSTGMNTEAFF.